What follows are 3 T cell receptor beta chains derived from one specimen sequenced in a study of blood T cell repertoires in COVID-19 (dated by TCRdb to about 2020). Receptors were amplified or captured by the immunoSEQ multiplex PCR assay. What TCRdb holds here is the immuneACCESS table cut down to in-frame rearrangements. Part of the clones is not present; checked against another copy, under half of the missing clones reflect an unresolved V gene, and the others are unexplained. The sample table holds a few hundred thousand clones, of which approximately 86% were seen once. The ten largest clones take up less than 4% of the sample. Material for sequencing was peripheral blood. The receptors derive from a man younger than 35 with active or convalescent COVID-19.

In its sample, this clone was seen once. This rearrangement joins TRBV7-6 to TRBJ1-4, with 7 bases fitting TRBD1. V shed 8 bases, J shed 5 bases, and the junction held 11 bases outside the gene matches. The CDR3 has 15 residues. The germline V gene has CDR1 SGHVS and CDR2 FNYEAQ. The CDR3 coding sequence is TGTGCCAGCGGAGCCTCGACAGGGCGAAATGAAAAACTGTTTTTT. Translated: CASGASTGRNEKLFF.

The genes are TRBV19 and TRBJ1-1, with D possibly matching TRBD1 (5 bases). Germline V gene sequence: CDR1 LNHDA, CDR2 SQIVND (reference sequence). The CDR3 runs to 15 residues. The V gene lost 5 bases and the J gene lost 0 bases, with 13 bases spanning the gap. The CDR3 DNA sequence: TGTGCCAGTAGTCCTCGACAGCGGGTGAACACTGAAGCTTTCTTT. Residues: CASSPRQRVNTEAFF.

CDR3 coding DNA: TGTGCCAGCAGCCGTACTAGCGGGGGGTCCTACGAGCAGTACTTC. Protein sequence: CASSRTSGGSYEQYF. This chain links TRBV16 with TRBJ2-7, with TRBD2 matching 12 bases. V lost 4 bases and J lost 1; bases outside the gene matches: 2. The germline CDR1 and CDR2 sequences are KGHSY and FQNENV. This CDR3 region has 15 residues.